The T cell receptor (beta chain) described here comes from a study of T cells in Graves' hyperthyroidism and ophthalmopathy. Notes on the study in general: Researchers found most expanded thyroid clonotypes above 0.001 in blood as well.

V gave up 0 bases and J gave up 3 bases; unmatched junction bases: 2. CDR3 length equals 16 residues. This clonotype was seen many times. Its antigen remains unidentified. Duration under 3 months, a NOSPECS grade of at least 4, and a Clinical Activity Score of at least 3 characterized the ophthalmopathy patients. Any patient presenting with uncontrolled infection, other autoimmune disease, pregnancy or lactation was left out. Each 10 ml fresh peripheral blood draw supplied the PBMCs. Authors of the study amplified TCR beta CDR3 regions from RNA transcripts. A first-round RT-PCR of the TCR CDR3 used the HTBI primer set. TCRdb itself ran the multiplex PCR reads through MiXCR, one entry per CDR3 protein. The table has more than 350,000 distinct CDR3 sequences, roughly 15% seen once.

The chain joins TRBV12-3 or TRBV12-4 to TRBJ2-7; TRBD2 matches at 13 bases. The specimen sequenced was blood. This receptor was taken from a woman aged 60-75 years with Graves' ophthalmopathy. This chain's CDR3 is CASSLAGLAGIYEQYF. The CDR3 DNA reads as TGTGCCAGCAGTTTAGCGGGACTAGCGGGAATCTACGAGCAGTACTTC.